Listed below are T cell receptor beta chains from one sample, sequenced in a study of OX40 agonist ivuxolimab in advanced cancers. The method was immunoSEQ multiplex PCR; TCRdb's version includes in-frame clones alone and lacks a portion of them. In the table there are some 67,000 clones, roughly four fifths of which are singletons. This specimen consisted of CD4+ or CD8+ T cells sorted from blood, obtained in a trial of the OX40 agonist ivuxolimab. The origin of the receptors is an adult with an advanced solid tumor such as melanoma, head and neck, liver or kidney cancer. Both conserved end residues are part of each CDR3. A D gene is named only where the DNA matches it firmly. Size tells how often a clone was seen (once, few, many) or the class of an expanded clone, and some rows leave it out.

J: TRBJ2-2; size: NA; V: TRBV5-6; D: NA; CDR3: CASSQTPGGLFF; DNA: TGTGCCAGCAGCCAGACCCCCGGTGGACTGTTTTTT
J: TRBJ2-5; size: NA; V: TRBV18; D: NA; CDR3: CASSPLKGETQYF; DNA: TGTGCCAGCTCACCATTAAAGGGAGAGACCCAGTACTTC
J: TRBJ1-4; size: NA; V: TRBV15; D: TRBD1; CDR3: CATSRDELPQGQGPNEKLFF; DNA: TGTGCCACCAGCAGAGACGAATTACCACAAGGACAGGGACCTAATGAAAAACTGTTTTTT
J: TRBJ1-5; size: NA; V: TRBV19; D: TRBD1; CDR3: CASRGTALNQPQHF; DNA: TGTGCCAGTAGGGGGACAGCTCTCAATCAGCCCCAGCATTTT
J: TRBJ2-1; size: NA; V: TRBV7-2; D: TRBD2; CDR3: CASRSRWTSGSNEQFF; DNA: TGTGCCAGCAGGTCCCGCTGGACTAGCGGGAGTAATGAGCAGTTCTTC
J: TRBJ2-3; size: few; V: TRBV5-1; D: TRBD2; CDR3: CASSLGTGGSLTDTQYF; DNA: TGCGCCAGCAGCTTGGGTACGGGAGGAAGTCTCACAGATACGCAGTATTTT
J: TRBJ1-1; size: few; V: TRBV7-9; D: NA; CDR3: CASGERRNMNTEAFF; DNA: TGTGCCAGCGGGGAACGACGGAACATGAACACTGAAGCTTTCTTT
J: TRBJ1-4; size: NA; V: TRBV10-1; D: NA; CDR3: CASSEPARPEKLFF; DNA: TGCGCCAGCAGTGAGCCGGCACGACCTGAAAAACTGTTTTTT
J: TRBJ1-2; size: NA; V: TRBV4-1; D: NA; CDR3: CASSQVAANYGYTF; DNA: TGCGCCAGCAGCCAAGTTGCTGCTAACTATGGCTACACCTTC
J: TRBJ2-3; size: NA; V: TRBV28; D: TRBD2; CDR3: CASSLRVAGGKYTDTQYF; DNA: TGTGCCAGCAGTTTGCGGGTAGCGGGGGGGAAATACACAGATACGCAGTATTTT
J: TRBJ1-5; size: NA; V: TRBV5-4; D: TRBD1; CDR3: CASSPGGSNQPQHF; DNA: TGTGCCAGCAGCCCAGGGGGTAGCAATCAGCCCCAGCATTTT
J: TRBJ2-7; size: few; V: TRBV6-4; D: NA; CDR3: CASRLGPRYEQYF; DNA: TGTGCCAGCAGATTAGGACCCCGCTACGAGCAGTACTTC
J: TRBJ2-2; size: NA; V: TRBV10-1; D: NA; CDR3: CASKGLGVGELFF; DNA: TGCGCCAGCAAGGGACTGGGGGTCGGGGAGCTGTTTTTT
J: TRBJ1-1; size: few; V: TRBV27; D: NA; CDR3: CASSSHGGNTEAFF; DNA: TGTGCCAGCAGTTCCCACGGGGGGAACACTGAAGCTTTCTTT
J: TRBJ2-7; size: NA; V: TRBV19; D: NA; CDR3: CASSTSGAATNEQYF; DNA: TGTGCCAGTAGTACCTCGGGCGCGGCTACTAACGAGCAGTACTTC
J: TRBJ1-1; size: NA; V: TRBV28; D: TRBD1; CDR3: CASSPISTGLTEAFF; DNA: TGTGCCAGCAGTCCTATCTCGACAGGGCTAACTGAAGCTTTCTTT
J: TRBJ1-5; size: NA; V: TRBV10-2; D: NA; CDR3: CASSESGWGRSNQPQHF; DNA: TGCGCCAGCAGTGAGTCGGGTTGGGGGCGAAGCAATCAGCCCCAGCATTTT
J: TRBJ2-5; size: NA; V: TRBV18; D: NA; CDR3: CASSPPEETQYF; DNA: TGTGCCAGCTCACCACCCGAAGAGACCCAGTACTTC
J: TRBJ2-2; size: NA; V: TRBV7-8; D: TRBD2; CDR3: CASCWSSGGNTGELFF; DNA: TGTGCCAGCTGCTGGTCTAGCGGGGGAAACACCGGGGAGCTGTTTTTT
J: TRBJ2-1; size: NA; V: TRBV25-1; D: NA; CDR3: CASSDPEAGVYNEQFF; DNA: TGTGCCAGCAGTGACCCCGAGGCAGGGGTCTACAATGAGCAGTTCTTC
J: TRBJ2-1; size: NA; V: TRBV7-9; D: TRBD2; CDR3: CASSFGLAGDSEGWEQFF; DNA: TGTGCCAGCAGCTTTGGACTAGCGGGAGACTCCGAGGGCTGGGAGCAGTTCTTC
J: TRBJ2-7; size: few; V: TRBV2; D: TRBD2; CDR3: CATRLAETHEQYF; DNA: TGTGCCACTCGACTAGCGGAAACGCACGAGCAGTACTTC
J: TRBJ2-1; size: NA; V: TRBV21-1; D: NA; CDR3: CASSKSRGTSGTYNEQFF; DNA: TGTGCCAGCAGCAAAAGTAGGGGGACTAGCGGGACCTACAATGAGCAGTTCTTC
J: TRBJ2-1; size: NA; V: TRBV9; D: NA; CDR3: CASSVEAPGLLESFYNEQFF; DNA: TGTGCCAGCAGCGTAGAGGCCCCCGGACTACTAGAGTCGTTTTACAATGAGCAGTTCTTC
J: TRBJ2-3; size: NA; V: TRBV19; D: TRBD2; CDR3: CASSTPGGYTDTQYF; DNA: TGTGCCAGTAGTACCCCGGGGGGGTACACAGATACGCAGTATTTT
J: TRBJ2-1; size: few; V: TRBV15; D: NA; CDR3: CATSRLSGQTDEQFF; DNA: TGTGCCACCAGCAGATTGAGCGGTCAGACGGACGAGCAGTTCTTC
J: TRBJ1-2; size: NA; V: TRBV2; D: NA; CDR3: CASSDLLGTRGYTF; DNA: TGTGCCAGCAGTGACTTGCTCGGGACCCGGGGCTACACCTTC
J: TRBJ2-3; size: NA; V: TRBV7-9; D: TRBD1; CDR3: CASSSYRGGTDTQYF; DNA: TGTGCCAGCAGCTCGTACAGGGGGGGCACAGATACGCAGTATTTT
J: TRBJ1-6; size: once; V: TRBV13; D: TRBD1; CDR3: CASSLGGQGGSPLHF; DNA: TGTGCCAGCAGCTTGGGAGGACAGGGCGGTTCACCCCTCCACTTT
J: TRBJ2-3; size: NA; V: TRBV27; D: NA; CDR3: CASSLSAGVSTDTQYF; DNA: TGTGCCAGCAGTTTATCGGCAGGGGTAAGCACAGATACGCAGTATTTT
J: TRBJ1-5; size: NA; V: TRBV11-2; D: NA; CDR3: CASSLVAGNQPQHF; DNA: TGTGCCAGCAGCTTAGTGGCAGGGAATCAGCCCCAGCATTTT
J: TRBJ1-2; size: NA; V: TRBV19; D: TRBD1; CDR3: CASTGTGGEYGYTF; DNA: TGTGCCAGTACGGGGACAGGGGGGGAATATGGCTACACCTTC
J: TRBJ1-6; size: NA; V: TRBV7-9; D: NA; CDR3: CASSFVWGRYNSPLHF; DNA: TGTGCCAGCAGCTTTGTATGGGGACGGTATAATTCACCCCTCCACTTT
J: TRBJ2-1; size: NA; V: TRBV7-3; D: TRBD2; CDR3: CASSLEGRGSEQFF; DNA: TGTGCCAGCAGCTTAGAAGGGAGGGGTAGCGAGCAGTTCTTC
J: TRBJ2-7; size: once; V: TRBV7-3; D: NA; CDR3: CASSSITQQYF; DNA: TGTGCCAGCAGCTCCATTACGCAGCAGTACTTC
J: TRBJ1-5; size: few; V: TRBV27; D: TRBD1; CDR3: CASRIRQGADQPQHF; DNA: TGTGCCAGCAGAATTAGACAGGGGGCAGATCAGCCCCAGCATTTT
J: TRBJ1-2; size: NA; V: TRBV6-5; D: NA; CDR3: CASSVRGVDGYTF; DNA: TGTGCCAGCAGTGTCAGGGGTGTGGATGGCTACACCTTC
J: TRBJ1-1; size: NA; V: TRBV18; D: TRBD1; CDR3: CASSLTGENTEAFF; DNA: TGTGCCAGCTCACTGACAGGGGAGAACACTGAAGCTTTCTTT
J: TRBJ1-2; size: NA; V: TRBV19; D: NA; CDR3: CASRTTANYGYTF; DNA: TGTGCCAGTAGGACGACAGCTAACTATGGCTACACCTTC
J: TRBJ1-2; size: NA; V: TRBV4-2; D: NA; CDR3: CASSQEQSYNYGYTF; DNA: TGTGCCAGCAGCCAAGAGCAGAGTTATAACTATGGCTACACCTTC